The 5 T cell receptor beta chains below come from one sample, sequenced in a study of shared clonotypes between healthy human individuals. Profiling relied on immunoSEQ multiplex PCR, and the TCRdb table lists in-frame clones only, not all of them. The profile shows under 650,000 clones, about 96% of them singletons. Sequences were obtained from naive CD4+ T cells sorted from blood. The subset was: CD45RA+ positively selected. The receptors originated from a woman in her 30s in good health.

The V gene is TRBV6-1, the J gene TRBJ2-1; tentative D call: TRBD1 (6 bases). Germline lookup yields CDR1 MNHNS and CDR2 SASEGT. The CDR3 loop spans 14 amino acids. V was pared by 5 bases and J by 5 bases, with 13 bases between. The CDR3: CASSRGQPDNEQFF. CDR3 coding DNA: TGTGCCAGCAGTCGAGGACAGCCGGACAATGAGCAGTTCTTC.

The chain recombines TRBV10-3 with TRBJ2-1, with a weak D call TRBD2 (6 bases). Germline V gene lookup returns CDR1 ENHRY and CDR2 SYGVKD. The CDR3 length is 17 residues. Trimming took off 6 bases at V and 2 bases at J, with 20 bases between the two ends. In DNA, the CDR3 is TGTGCCATCAGCGCAGGTTTAGGTGGAGGGGCCTACAATGAGCAGTTCTTC. Protein product: CAISAGLGGGAYNEQFF.

The genes are TRBV18 and TRBJ2-5, with D perhaps TRBD1 (5 bases). Trimming took 4 bases from V and 5 from J, leaving 14 bases between them. CDR1 KGHSH and CDR2 LQKENI come from the germline V gene. The CDR3 extends over 14 amino acids. The DNA for the CDR3 is TGTGCCAGCTCACGAGAACAGGATTCGGAGACCCAGTACTTC. Protein sequence: CASSREQDSETQYF. Together with reference TRBV18 and TRBJ2-5, the CDR3 gives the full variable domain: NAGVMQNPRHLVRRRGQEARLRCSPMKGHSHVYWYRQLPEEGLKFMVYLQKENIIDESGMPKERFSAEFPKEGPSILRIQQVVRGDSAAYFCASSREQDSETQYFGPGTRLLVL.

The chain employs TRBV2 and TRBJ2-7; 8 positions agree with TRBD1. CDR3 length: 15 amino acids. Trimming at V came to 7 bases and at J to 6 bases, leaving 14 bases not matched to a gene. Germline V CDR1 and CDR2: SNHLY, FYNNEI. The CDR3 DNA is TGTGCCAGCAAATCGAGGCTCCAGGGGGCTAGCGAGCAGTACTTC. Its protein product is CASKSRLQGASEQYF.

The chain uses TRBV2 and TRBJ2-1, with TRBD2 matching over 8 bases. Trimming cost V 4 bases and J 9 bases; bases outside gene matches: 8. Germline loops: CDR1 SNHLY, CDR2 FYNNEI. The CDR3 is 14 residues long. The CDR3 here is CASSVGRAGSEQFF. The CDR3 DNA reads as TGTGCCAGCAGTGTCGGGAGGGCCGGGAGTGAGCAGTTCTTC.